A selection of T cell receptor beta chains follows, all from one sample in a study of cytomegalovirus exposure and HLA in healthy donors. Repertoires were generated with immunoSEQ multiplex PCR, while TCRdb's copy carries only in-frame clones and drops some. The profile shows about 200,000 clones, roughly 80% of them singletons. The sequenced material came from PBMCs. These TCRs come from a woman under 40 in good health and CMV-seronegative. The CDR3 runs from the conserved cysteine through the conserved F or W. D genes are given only for firm matches. Not all rows give a size; the values are once, few, many and, for expanded clones, a class.

cdr3_nt	cdr3_aa	d_call	v_call	j_call	clone_size
TGTGCCAGCAGTTACTCGGAACAGGGTCACTATGGCTACCCCTTC	CASSYSEQGHYGYPF	NA	TRBV6-6	TRBJ1-2	once
TGTGCCTGGAGGGGGGACAGGGAGGAGGATTTTTGTGGCTACACCTTC	CAWRGDREEDFCGYTF	TRBD1	TRBV30	TRBJ1-2	NA
TGTGCCAGCAGCTTAAGGACAGGGGGCCCCTACGAGCAGTACTTC	CASSLRTGGPYEQYF	TRBD1	TRBV11-3	TRBJ2-7	NA
TGTGCTAGTGGTTTGCAGGGCGGAAACACTGAAGCTTTCTTT	CASGLQGGNTEAFF	NA	TRBV12-5	TRBJ1-1	once
TGTGCCAGTAGGGCTCGGGGAGGGCCGAACACTGAAGCTTTCTTT	CASRARGGPNTEAFF	NA	TRBV19	TRBJ1-1	NA
TGTGCCAGCAGCTCGACAGGGCTAGATGAAAAACTGTTTTTT	CASSSTGLDEKLFF	TRBD1	TRBV5-4	TRBJ1-4	NA
TGCGCCAGCAGCCAAGAACGAGGGATCTACAATGAGCAGTTCTTC	CASSQERGIYNEQFF	NA	TRBV4-1	TRBJ2-1	NA
TGTGCCAGTGCCCTCCAGGATGGTTCCTACGAGCAGTACTTC	CASALQDGSYEQYF	NA	TRBV2	TRBJ2-7	NA
TGTGCCTGGAGCTTACGGGATACGCAGTATTTT	CAWSLRDTQYF	NA	TRBV30	TRBJ2-3	NA
TGTGCCACCCCGCGCAGGGGGGCGGTCACCGGGGAGCTGTTTTTT	CATPRRGAVTGELFF	NA	TRBV2	TRBJ2-2	NA
TGTGCCAGTAGTTTCCAGAGGAACTATGGCTACACCTTC	CASSFQRNYGYTF	NA	TRBV19	TRBJ1-2	NA
TGCGCCAGCAGCTTGGCTGTCCGGGGTCAAGAGACCCAGTACTTC	CASSLAVRGQETQYF	NA	TRBV5-1	TRBJ2-5	few
TGTGCCAGCAGCCCCACGACAGGGGGCCGCAATGAGCAGTTCTTC	CASSPTTGGRNEQFF	TRBD1	TRBV7-6	TRBJ2-1	NA
TGCGCCAGCAGCTTGGCCGCGGATTCTAGCACAGATACGCAGTATTTT	CASSLAADSSTDTQYF	NA	TRBV5-1	TRBJ2-3	few
TGCGCCAGCAGCTCCCAGGGTATTGGTACCTACAATGAGCAGTTCTTC	CASSSQGIGTYNEQFF	NA	TRBV5-1	TRBJ2-1	NA
TGTGCCAGCAGCTTATGGGGACTCGCCACAGATACGCAGTATTTT	CASSLWGLATDTQYF	NA	TRBV7-2	TRBJ2-3	NA
TGTGCCAGCAGTTTATGGCCCCAGGGGCTAAATACGCAGTATTTT	CASSLWPQGLNTQYF	NA	TRBV27	TRBJ2-3	NA
TGTGCCTGGAAAACCCCGGGACTTTGGGGCCAGTACTTC	CAWKTPGLWGQYF	NA	TRBV30	TRBJ2-4	NA
TGTGCCAGCAGCGCCGGGACAGCCTACAATGAGCAGTTCTTC	CASSAGTAYNEQFF	TRBD1	TRBV5-6	TRBJ2-1	NA
TGTGCCAGCAGCGCCGGGGGACAGGGAACTGAAGCTTTCTTT	CASSAGGQGTEAFF	TRBD1	TRBV9	TRBJ1-1	NA
TGTGCCAGCAGCTTGTCTATAGCTAACTATGGCTACACCTTC	CASSLSIANYGYTF	NA	TRBV5-4	TRBJ1-2	NA
TGTGCCAGCAGCGTAGGACAGACCTACGAGCAGTACTTC	CASSVGQTYEQYF	NA	TRBV9	TRBJ2-7	NA
TGTGCCAGCAGTTCTACCCACCTCCGACCTGGAGCTGCCTACGAGCAGTACTTC	CASSSTHLRPGAAYEQYF	NA	TRBV28	TRBJ2-7	NA
TGTGCCAGCAGTCAACCGGGACAAAGCTACGAGCAGTACTTC	CASSQPGQSYEQYF	NA	TRBV6-5	TRBJ2-7	once
TGTGCCAGCAGCCCCTACGACAGACACAATGAGCAGTTCTTC	CASSPYDRHNEQFF	NA	TRBV9	TRBJ2-1	NA
TGCGCCAGCAGCTTGACAGGGACCCAAGAGACCCAGTACTTC	CASSLTGTQETQYF	NA	TRBV5-1	TRBJ2-5	NA
TGTGCCAGCAGCTTACTAGCGGGAGAAACTACGCAGTATTTT	CASSLLAGETTQYF	TRBD2	TRBV7-9	TRBJ2-3	NA
TGTGCCAGCAGCTTGTCCGCGGGAGTCCCTACGATCGAGCAGTACTTC	CASSLSAGVPTIEQYF	TRBD2	TRBV5-4	TRBJ2-7	NA
TGCAGCGCTACGGGACAGGGATATGGCTACACCTTC	CSATGQGYGYTF	TRBD1	TRBV29-1	TRBJ1-2	NA
TGCGCCAGCAGCTTGATGACAGATAATGGCTACCCCTTC	CASSLMTDNGYPF	NA	TRBV5-1	TRBJ1-2	few
TGTGCCAGCAGCACGAATCCGGGACAGGGCTACGAGCAGTACTTC	CASSTNPGQGYEQYF	TRBD1	TRBV11-2	TRBJ2-7	NA
TGTGCCAGCAGTTCCTCGGGACAGGGATACTATGGCTACACCTTC	CASSSSGQGYYGYTF	TRBD1	TRBV6-6	TRBJ1-2	NA
TGTGCCAGCATCTACCTTGGGACTCACACTGAAGCTTTCTTT	CASIYLGTHTEAFF	NA	TRBV7-2	TRBJ1-1	NA
TGTGCCAGTAGTAGACAGCCAACCTACGAGCAGTACTTC	CASSRQPTYEQYF	NA	TRBV19	TRBJ2-7	few
TGTGCCATCAGTGTGGGACAAGTCACAGATACGCAGTATTTT	CAISVGQVTDTQYF	NA	TRBV10-3	TRBJ2-3	NA
TGTGCCACCACTGGTCTGAACTCCTACGAGCAGTACTTC	CATTGLNSYEQYF	NA	TRBV6-5	TRBJ2-7	few
TGTGCCAGCAGCCCCCTTAGCTTCCCTAGCACAGATACGCAGTATTTT	CASSPLSFPSTDTQYF	NA	TRBV6-6	TRBJ2-3	NA